This TCR beta chain is from a study of identical twins. Overall study findings and caveats: Beta out-of-frame twin sharing showed a weaker excess.

Ten or more counts support this clonotype. As yet, its antigen is unknown. TCRdb called the 5' RACE reads again in MiXCR, with one record for every CDR3 protein. Of approximately 230,000 distinct CDR3 sequences in the sample, more than 13% are singletons; the top ten hold 7% to 9.5%. CDR3 length: 14 residues. Germline V gives CDR1 MNHEY, CDR2 SMNVEV (reference sequence). V gave up 6 bases and J gave up 3 bases; unmatched junction bases: 2. The clonotype comes from a woman in her late teens or twenties in good health. The rearrangement joins TRBV27 to TRBJ2-7; TRBD2 matches at 13 bases. The sequenced sample was memory (CD45RO+) T cells sorted from blood. The CDR3, as DNA: TGTGCCAGCAGCGGACTAGCGGGAGTCTACGAGCAGTACTTC. The encoded protein is CASSGLAGVYEQYF.